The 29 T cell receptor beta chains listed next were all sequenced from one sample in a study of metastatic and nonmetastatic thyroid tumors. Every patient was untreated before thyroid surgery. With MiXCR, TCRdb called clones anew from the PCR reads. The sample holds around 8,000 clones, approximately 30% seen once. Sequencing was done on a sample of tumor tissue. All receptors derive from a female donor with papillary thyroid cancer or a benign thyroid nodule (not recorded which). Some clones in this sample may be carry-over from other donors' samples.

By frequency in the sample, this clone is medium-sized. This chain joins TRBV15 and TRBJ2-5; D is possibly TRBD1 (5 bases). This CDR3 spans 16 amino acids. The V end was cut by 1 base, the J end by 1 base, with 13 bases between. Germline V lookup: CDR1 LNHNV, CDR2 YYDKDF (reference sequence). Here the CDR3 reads CATSRGTGDTQETQYF. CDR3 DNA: TGTGCCACCAGCAGAGGTACAGGCGACACCCAAGAGACCCAGTACTTC.

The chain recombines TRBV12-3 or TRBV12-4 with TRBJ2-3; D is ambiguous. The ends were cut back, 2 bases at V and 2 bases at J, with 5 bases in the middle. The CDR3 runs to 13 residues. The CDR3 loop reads CASSLTATDTQYF. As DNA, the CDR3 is TGTGCCAGCAGTTTAACCGCCACAGATACGCAGTATTTT.

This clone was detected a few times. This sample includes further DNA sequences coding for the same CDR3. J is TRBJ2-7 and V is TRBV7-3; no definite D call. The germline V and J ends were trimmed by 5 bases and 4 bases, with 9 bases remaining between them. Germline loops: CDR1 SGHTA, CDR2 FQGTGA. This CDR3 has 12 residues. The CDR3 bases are TGTGCCAGCAGCCTGGTCTCGTACGAGCAGTACTTC. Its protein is CASSLVSYEQYF.

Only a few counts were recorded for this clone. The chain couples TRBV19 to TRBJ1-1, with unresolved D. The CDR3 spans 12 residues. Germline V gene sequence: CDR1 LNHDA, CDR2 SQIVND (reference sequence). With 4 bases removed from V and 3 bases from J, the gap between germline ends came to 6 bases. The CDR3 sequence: CASSKADTEAFF. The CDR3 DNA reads TGTGCCAGTAGTAAGGCGGACACTGAAGCTTTCTTT. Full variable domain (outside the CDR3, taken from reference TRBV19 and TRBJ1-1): DGGITQSPKYLFRKEGQNVTLSCEQNLNHDAMYWYRQDPGQGLRLIYYSQIVNDFQKGDIAEGYSVSREKKESFPLTVTSAQKNPTAFYLCASSKADTEAFFGQGTRLTVV.

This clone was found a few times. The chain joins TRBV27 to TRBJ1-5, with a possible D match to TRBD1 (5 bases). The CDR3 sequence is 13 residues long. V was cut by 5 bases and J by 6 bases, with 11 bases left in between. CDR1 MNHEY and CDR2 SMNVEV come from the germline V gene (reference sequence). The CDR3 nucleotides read TGTGCCAGCAGTCGACAGCAACGTCAGCCCCAGCATTTT. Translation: CASSRQQRQPQHF.

This CDR3 reads CASRPTGLGSYNSPLHF. CDR3 coding DNA: TGTGCCAGTAGACCGACAGGTCTGGGATCCTATAATTCACCCCTCCACTTT. The V gene is TRBV19, the J gene TRBJ1-6, with D tentatively TRBD1 (6 bases). This CDR3 has 17 residues. The V gene lost 6 bases and the J gene lost 1 base, with 16 bases spanning the gap. Germline-derived CDR1 and CDR2 are LNHDA and SQIVND (reference sequence).

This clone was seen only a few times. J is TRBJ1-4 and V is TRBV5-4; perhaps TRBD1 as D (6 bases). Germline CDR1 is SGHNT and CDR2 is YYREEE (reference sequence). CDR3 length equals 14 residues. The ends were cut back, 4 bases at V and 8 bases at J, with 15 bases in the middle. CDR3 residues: CASSPGVHGEKLFF. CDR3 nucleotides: TGTGCCAGCAGCCCAGGGGTACACGGGGAAAAACTGTTTTTT.

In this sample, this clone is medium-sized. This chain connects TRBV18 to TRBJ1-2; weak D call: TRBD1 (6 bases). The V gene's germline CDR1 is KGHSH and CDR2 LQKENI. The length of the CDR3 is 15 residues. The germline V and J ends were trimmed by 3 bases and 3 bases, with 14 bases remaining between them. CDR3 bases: TGTGCCAGCTCACCCCCCTCAGGGGCCTACTATGGCTACACCTTC. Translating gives CASSPPSGAYYGYTF.

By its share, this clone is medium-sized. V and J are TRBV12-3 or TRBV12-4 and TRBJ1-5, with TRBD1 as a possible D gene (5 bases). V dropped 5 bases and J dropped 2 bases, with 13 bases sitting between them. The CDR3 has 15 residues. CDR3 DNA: TGTGCCAGCAGTACGGGGCCCGGAGGCAATCAGCCCCAGCATTTT. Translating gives CASSTGPGGNQPQHF.

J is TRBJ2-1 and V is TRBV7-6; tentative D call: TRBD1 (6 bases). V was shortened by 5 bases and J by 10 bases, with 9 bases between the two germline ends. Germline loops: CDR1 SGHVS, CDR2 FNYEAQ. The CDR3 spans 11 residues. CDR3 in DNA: TGTGCCAGCAGCCCCGGGACAGAGCAGTTCTTC. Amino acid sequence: CASSPGTEQFF.

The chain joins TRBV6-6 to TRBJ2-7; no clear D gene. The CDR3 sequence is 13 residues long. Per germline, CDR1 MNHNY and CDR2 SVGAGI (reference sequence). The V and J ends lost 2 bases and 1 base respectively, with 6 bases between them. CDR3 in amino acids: CASSYAKSYEQYF. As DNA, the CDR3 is TGTGCCAGCAGTTACGCAAAATCCTACGAGCAGTACTTC.

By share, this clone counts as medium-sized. The DNA of the CDR3 is TGCGCCAGCAGCCAAGTATGGCGGTCCGGCCTCTCTGGAAACACCATATATTTT. Translating gives CASSQVWRSGLSGNTIYF. V is TRBV4-3 and J is TRBJ1-3; D is ambiguous. Germline loops: CDR1 LGHNA, CDR2 YSLEER. There are 18 residues in the CDR3. V lost 1 base and J lost 0, with 16 bases in between.

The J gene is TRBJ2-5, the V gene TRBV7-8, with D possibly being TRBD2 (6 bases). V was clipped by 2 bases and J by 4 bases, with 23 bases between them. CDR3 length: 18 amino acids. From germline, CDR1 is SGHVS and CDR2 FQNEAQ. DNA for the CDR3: TGTGCCAGCAGCTTAATAAGCTTGATGCACCGGAGGGGAGAGACCCAGTACTTC. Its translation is CASSLISLMHRRGETQYF.

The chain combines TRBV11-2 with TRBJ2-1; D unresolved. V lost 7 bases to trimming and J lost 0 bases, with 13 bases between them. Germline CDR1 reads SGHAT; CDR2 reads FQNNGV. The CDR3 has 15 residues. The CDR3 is CASKLKQSSYNEQFF. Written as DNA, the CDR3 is TGTGCCAGCAAGCTTAAGCAGAGCTCCTACAATGAGCAGTTCTTC. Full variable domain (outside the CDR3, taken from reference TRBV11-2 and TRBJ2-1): EAGVAQSPRYKIIEKRQSVAFWCNPISGHATLYWYQQILGQGPKLLIQFQNNGVVDDSQLPKDRFSAERLKGVDSTLKIQPAKLEDSAVYLCASKLKQSSYNEQFFGPGTRLTVL.

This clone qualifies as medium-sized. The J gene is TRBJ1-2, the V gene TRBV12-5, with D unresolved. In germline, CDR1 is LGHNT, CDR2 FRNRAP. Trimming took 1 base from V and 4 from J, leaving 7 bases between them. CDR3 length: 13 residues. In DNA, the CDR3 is TGTGCTAGTGGTTTGGCTTCTTTCTATGGCTACACCTTC. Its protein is CASGLASFYGYTF.

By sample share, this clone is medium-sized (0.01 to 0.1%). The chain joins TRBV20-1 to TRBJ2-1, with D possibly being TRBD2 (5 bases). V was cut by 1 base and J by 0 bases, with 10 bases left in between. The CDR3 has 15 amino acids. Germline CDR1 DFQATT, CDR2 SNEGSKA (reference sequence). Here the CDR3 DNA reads TGCAGTGCTAGAGGTCAGCGGAGCTCCTACAATGAGCAGTTCTTC. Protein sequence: CSARGQRSSYNEQFF.

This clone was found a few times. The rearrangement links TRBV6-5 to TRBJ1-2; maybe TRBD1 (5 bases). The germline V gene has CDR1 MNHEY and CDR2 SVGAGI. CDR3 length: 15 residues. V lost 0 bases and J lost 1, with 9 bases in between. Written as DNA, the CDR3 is TGTGCCAGCAGTTACTCTGGGGGGAGTAACTATGGCTACACCTTC. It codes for CASSYSGGSNYGYTF.

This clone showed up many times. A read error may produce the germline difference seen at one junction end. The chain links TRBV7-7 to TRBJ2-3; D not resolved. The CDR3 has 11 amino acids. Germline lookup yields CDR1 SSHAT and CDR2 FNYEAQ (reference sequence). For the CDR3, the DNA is TGTGCTAGCAGCTCCTTGATTGCGCAGTATTTT. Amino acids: CASSSLIAQYF.

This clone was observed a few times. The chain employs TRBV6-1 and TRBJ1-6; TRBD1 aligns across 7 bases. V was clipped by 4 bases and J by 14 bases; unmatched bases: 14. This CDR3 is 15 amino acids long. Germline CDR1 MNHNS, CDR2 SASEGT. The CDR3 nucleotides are TGTGCCAGCAGTGCCCCCGGGACAGACTATCTTGCCCTCCACTTT. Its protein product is CASSAPGTDYLALHF.

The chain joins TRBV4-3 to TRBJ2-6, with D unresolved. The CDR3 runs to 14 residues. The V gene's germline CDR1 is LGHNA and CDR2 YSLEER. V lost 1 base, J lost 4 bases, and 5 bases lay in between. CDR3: CASSQATGANVLTF. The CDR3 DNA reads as TGCGCCAGCAGCCAAGCTACCGGGGCCAACGTCCTGACTTTC.

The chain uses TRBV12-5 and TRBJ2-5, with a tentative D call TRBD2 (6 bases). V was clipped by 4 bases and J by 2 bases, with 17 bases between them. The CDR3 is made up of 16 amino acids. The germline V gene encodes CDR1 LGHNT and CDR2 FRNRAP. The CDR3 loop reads CASGSGTFGLQETQYF. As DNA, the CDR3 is TGTGCTAGTGGTTCCGGGACTTTCGGATTACAAGAGACCCAGTACTTC.

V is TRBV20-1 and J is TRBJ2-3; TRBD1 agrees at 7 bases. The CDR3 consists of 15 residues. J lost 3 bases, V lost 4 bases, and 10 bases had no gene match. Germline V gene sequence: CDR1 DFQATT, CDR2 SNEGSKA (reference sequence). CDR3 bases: TGCAGTGCTATTACGACAGGGACGAAAACAGATACGCAGTATTTT. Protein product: CSAITTGTKTDTQYF.

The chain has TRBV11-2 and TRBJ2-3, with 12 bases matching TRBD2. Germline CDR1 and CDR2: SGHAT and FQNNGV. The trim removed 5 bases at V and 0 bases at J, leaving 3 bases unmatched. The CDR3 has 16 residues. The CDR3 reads CASSVGLAGSTDTQYF. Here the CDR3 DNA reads TGTGCCAGCAGCGTCGGACTAGCGGGAAGCACAGATACGCAGTATTTT. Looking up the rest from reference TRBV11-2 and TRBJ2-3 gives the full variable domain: EAGVAQSPRYKIIEKRQSVAFWCNPISGHATLYWYQQILGQGPKLLIQFQNNGVVDDSQLPKDRFSAERLKGVDSTLKIQPAKLEDSAVYLCASSVGLAGSTDTQYFGPGTRLTVL.

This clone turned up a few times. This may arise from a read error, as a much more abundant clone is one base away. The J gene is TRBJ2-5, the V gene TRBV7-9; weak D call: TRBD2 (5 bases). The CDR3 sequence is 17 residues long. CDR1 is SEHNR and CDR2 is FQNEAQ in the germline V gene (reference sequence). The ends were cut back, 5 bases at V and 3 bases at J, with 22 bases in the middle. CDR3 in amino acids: CASSPRQVVRAKETQYF. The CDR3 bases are TGTGCCAGCAGCCCCCGCCAAGTCGTGAGGGCGAAAGAGACCCAGTACTTC.

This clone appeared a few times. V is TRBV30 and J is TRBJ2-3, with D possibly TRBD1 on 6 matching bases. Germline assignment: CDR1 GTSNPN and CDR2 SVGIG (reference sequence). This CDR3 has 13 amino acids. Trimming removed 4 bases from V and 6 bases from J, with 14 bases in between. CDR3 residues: CAWTGASRDTQYF. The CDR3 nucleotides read TGTGCCTGGACAGGGGCCTCTAGGGATACGCAGTATTTT.

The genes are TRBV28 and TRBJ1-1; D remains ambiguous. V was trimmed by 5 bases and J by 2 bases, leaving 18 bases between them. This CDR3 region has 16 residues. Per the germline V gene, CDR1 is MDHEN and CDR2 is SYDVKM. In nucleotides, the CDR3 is TGTGCCAGCAGTCCCCACTTGGCAGCGGGAAACACTGAAGCTTTCTTT. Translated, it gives CASSPHLAAGNTEAFF.

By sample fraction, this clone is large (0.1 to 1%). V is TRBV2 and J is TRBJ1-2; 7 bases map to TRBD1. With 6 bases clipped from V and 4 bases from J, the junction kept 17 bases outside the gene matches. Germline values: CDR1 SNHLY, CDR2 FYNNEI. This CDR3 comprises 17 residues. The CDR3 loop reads CASRGTRGQSEVYGYTF. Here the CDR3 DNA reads TGTGCCAGCAGGGGGACAAGGGGACAGTCGGAAGTCTATGGCTACACCTTC.

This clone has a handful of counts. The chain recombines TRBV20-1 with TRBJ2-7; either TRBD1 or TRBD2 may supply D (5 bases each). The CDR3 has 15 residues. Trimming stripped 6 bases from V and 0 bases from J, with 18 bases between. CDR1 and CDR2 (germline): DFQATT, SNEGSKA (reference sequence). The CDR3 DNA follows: TGCAGTGCCCCTACCCAGAGGGGACCCTCCTACGAGCAGTACTTC. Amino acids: CSAPTQRGPSYEQYF.

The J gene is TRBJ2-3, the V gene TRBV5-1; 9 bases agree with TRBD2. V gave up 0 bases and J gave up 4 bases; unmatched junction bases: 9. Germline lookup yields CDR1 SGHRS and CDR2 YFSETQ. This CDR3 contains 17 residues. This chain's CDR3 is CASSLAGLAGHADTQYF. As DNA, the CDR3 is TGCGCCAGCAGCTTGGCCGGTCTAGCGGGACATGCAGATACGCAGTATTTT. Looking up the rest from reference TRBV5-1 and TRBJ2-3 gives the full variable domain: KAGVTQTPRYLIKTRGQQVTLSCSPISGHRSVSWYQQTPGQGLQFLFEYFSETQRNKGNFPGRFSGRQFSNSRSEMNVSTLELGDSALYLCASSLAGLAGHADTQYFGPGTRLTVL.